Listed below are T cell receptor beta chains from one sample, sequenced in a study of a mutant IDH1 vaccine in newly diagnosed glioma. For these receptors, no antigen is known. This table comes from immunoSEQ multiplex PCR, and its TCRdb copy is limited to in-frame clones, with some not included. The table lists around 32,000 clones, about four fifths of them singletons. Sequencing was performed on PBMCs, taken from a glioma patient whose treatment included an IDH1 peptide vaccine. The receptors here all came from a young woman with glioma. Both conserved end residues are part of each CDR3. The D gene is left open where the match is weak. Only part of the rows carry a size: once, few, many, or a class if the clone is expanded.

D gene	V gene	clone size	CDR3 length	J gene	CDR3 DNA	CDR3 protein
TRBD1	TRBV29-1	once	14	TRBJ2-7	TGCAGCGTCGAGACGGGACAGGGTCTCTACGAGCAGTACTTC	CSVETGQGLYEQYF
.	TRBV2	.	11	TRBJ2-1	TGTGCCAGCAGGTTACAGGTGGAGCAGTTCTTC	CASRLQVEQFF
.	TRBV7-2	.	13	TRBJ1-2	TGTGCCAGCAGCTTAGACGGGGTCGGCGGCTACACCTTC	CASSLDGVGGYTF
.	TRBV4-2	.	18	TRBJ1-1	TGTGCCAGCAGCCAAGATCTAGGATACAGAGCGGGGGGCACTGAAGCTTTCTTT	CASSQDLGYRAGGTEAFF
.	TRBV30	.	13	TRBJ2-2	TGTGCCTGCTACAGGGTAGACACCGGGGAGCTGTTTTTT	CACYRVDTGELFF
TRBD2	TRBV18	once	15	TRBJ2-7	TGTGCCAGCTCACCACGCGTAGCGGGAGGGGGCGAGCAGTACTTC	CASSPRVAGGGEQYF
.	TRBV25-1	.	12	TRBJ2-7	TGTGCCAGCAGTGAAGGGTTTAGCGAGCAGTACTTC	CASSEGFSEQYF
.	TRBV27	once	14	TRBJ2-7	TGTGCCAGCAGTGGGTATGACGGGGGCCTCCAGCAGTACTTC	CASSGYDGGLQQYF
.	TRBV29-1	.	12	TRBJ2-1	TGCAGCGCTGACAGGTACAACAATGAGCAGTTCTTC	CSADRYNNEQFF
TRBD1	TRBV10-3	.	14	TRBJ1-2	TGTGCCATCAACCGACAGGGGGAAGGGAAAGGCTACACCTTC	CAINRQGEGKGYTF
TRBD2	TRBV13	.	15	TRBJ2-1	TGTGCCAGCAGCTCCGGGAGGGAAACCTACAATGAGCAGTTCTTC	CASSSGRETYNEQFF
TRBD2	TRBV7-9	.	12	TRBJ2-4	TGTGCCAGCAGCGGGGGGGACCACATTCAGTACTTC	CASSGGDHIQYF
.	TRBV7-6	.	14	TRBJ2-2	TGTGCCAGCACCCTGGGCAGCCAGACCGGGGAGCTGTTTTTT	CASTLGSQTGELFF
TRBD1	TRBV6-6	.	16	TRBJ1-5	TGTGCCAGCAGTTACGCGGACAGGAGGGGGAATCAGCCCCAGCATTTT	CASSYADRRGNQPQHF
TRBD2	TRBV5-1	.	18	TRBJ2-1	TGCGCCAGCAGCTTCAGACCGGAGACTAGCGGGAGGGCGGAGGAGCAGTTCTTC	CASSFRPETSGRAEEQFF
.	TRBV6-5	.	15	TRBJ2-2	TGTGCCAGCCTGACGGCTTATCGGAACACCGGGGAGCTGTTTTTT	CASLTAYRNTGELFF
.	TRBV6-1	once	15	TRBJ1-5	TGTGCCAGCAGCACCTTCCAGGGGAGCAATCAGCCCCAGCATTTT	CASSTFQGSNQPQHF
.	TRBV14	.	22	TRBJ2-6	TGTGCCAGCAGCCACACTATAGACTCCGACAGGCCTGTCCGCTGGGGGGCCAACGTCCTGACTTTC	CASSHTIDSDRPVRWGANVLTF
TRBD2	TRBV10-3	.	15	TRBJ2-5	TGTGCCATCAGTTCCCTAGCGGGGGAGCTGGAGACCCAGTACTTC	CAISSLAGELETQYF
.	TRBV7-2	.	15	TRBJ1-2	TGTGCCAGCTCTGTTGGGCCACCCTTTAACTATGGCTACACCTTC	CASSVGPPFNYGYTF
.	TRBV7-6	.	14	TRBJ2-7	TGTGCCAGCAGCTTAGGAACTGGAGCCTACGAGCAGTACTTC	CASSLGTGAYEQYF
.	TRBV6-5	.	13	TRBJ2-7	TGTGCCAGCAGAAGGGGGTACGCCTACGAGCAGTACTTC	CASRRGYAYEQYF
.	TRBV7-2	.	14	TRBJ1-2	TGTGCCAGCAGCCTACGTGGACCTAACTATGGCTACACCTTC	CASSLRGPNYGYTF